This T cell receptor (beta chain) was recovered during a study of beta chain features in type 1 diabetes. Regarding this clone: Its antigen is undetermined.

Every isolated RNA sample was fully reverse transcribed, so sequencing captured expressed TCRB transcripts. Method: immunoSEQ multiplex PCR; TCRdb's copy keeps in-frame clones and lacks some. This sample has approximately 360,000 clones; approximately 12% occur once, and the top ten carry 0.01%. The length of the CDR3 is 15 residues. Trimming took 5 bases from V and 9 from J; bases not matched to a gene: 9. The V gene's germline CDR1 is SGHTA and CDR2 FQGTGA. Study outcomes and limitations: Shorter TCRB CDR3s, moderately but significantly so, were found in Type 1 diabetes patients in all four CD4+ subsets.

Without exception, sorted populations had purity beyond 98%. J is TRBJ2-3 and V is TRBV7-3; TRBD2 matches 12 bases. Sequences were obtained from naive CD4+ T cells from blood. This receptor was identified in a woman between 18 and 30 years old with type 1 diabetes. This CDR3 reads CASSETGTSGWTQYF. CDR3 nucleotides: TGTGCCAGCAGCGAAACCGGGACTAGCGGGTGGACGCAGTATTTT. Supplemented by reference TRBV7-3 and TRBJ2-3, the full variable domain reads GAGVSQTPSNKVTEKGKYVELRCDPISGHTALYWYRQSLGQGPEFLIYFQGTGAADDSGLPNDRFFAVRPEGSVSTLKIQRTERGDSAVYLCASSETGTSGWTQYFGPGTRLTVL.